The 4 T cell receptor beta chains reported below all come from one sample, sequenced in a study of cytomegalovirus exposure and HLA in healthy donors. The primer mix had 60 Vbeta and 13 Jbeta primers. Here immunoSEQ multiplex PCR was the method, and the copy in TCRdb shows in-frame clones only, minus some. The data show around 150,000 clones, about 84% seen once. The specimen was PBMCs. The receptors were sampled from a male donor in good health and CMV-seronegative.

The CDR3 loop is CASSSYRGSEEQFF. CDR3 bases: TGTGCCAGCAGTTCCTACAGGGGATCAGAAGAGCAGTTCTTC. This chain uses TRBV27 with TRBJ2-1; 7 bases fit TRBD1. Germline V CDR1 and CDR2: MNHEY, SMNVEV (reference sequence). V lost 4 bases to trimming and J lost 10 bases; unmatched junction nucleotides: 10. The CDR3 sequence is 14 residues long.

The rearrangement links TRBV27 to TRBJ2-1; a possible D gene is TRBD2 (7 bases). Germline lookup yields CDR1 MNHEY and CDR2 SMNVEV (reference sequence). The CDR3 loop spans 17 amino acids. Trimming took off 2 bases at V and 2 bases at J, with 16 bases between the two ends. The CDR3 region has the DNA TGTGCCAGCAGTTTACCCTGGGGGGGGGCAGCCTACAATGAGCAGTTCTTC. The encoded protein is CASSLPWGGAAYNEQFF.

The chain employs TRBV19 and TRBJ2-6; D not certain. V lost 5 bases, J lost 2 bases, and 13 bases lay in between. This CDR3 spans 16 amino acids. Germline V lookup: CDR1 LNHDA, CDR2 SQIVND (reference sequence). The CDR3 loop is CASSGPVQTGANVLTF. For the CDR3, the DNA is TGTGCCAGTAGTGGCCCCGTACAGACTGGGGCCAACGTCCTGACTTTC. Together with reference TRBV19 and TRBJ2-6, the CDR3 gives the full variable domain: DGGITQSPKYLFRKEGQNVTLSCEQNLNHDAMYWYRQDPGQGLRLIYYSQIVNDFQKGDIAEGYSVSREKKESFPLTVTSAQKNPTAFYLCASSGPVQTGANVLTFGAGSRLTVL.

The chain is built from TRBV5-1 and TRBJ2-1; 8 nucleotides align to TRBD2. The CDR3 runs to 14 residues. Per the germline V gene, CDR1 is SGHRS and CDR2 is YFSETQ. With V trimmed by 5 bases and J by 4 bases, 5 bases remained unmatched. The CDR3 DNA reads as TGCGCCAGCAGTTCGGGGGGGAGTTACAATGAGCAGTTCTTC. This encodes CASSSGGSYNEQFF.